The text below deals with one T cell receptor beta chain. These data belong to a study of blood T cell repertoires in COVID-19. Some clones are missing from TCRdb's copy, which holds only in-frame ones; the method was immunoSEQ multiplex PCR. The repertoire includes tens of thousands of clones, approximately 87% of them detected once, and 10% to 15% sits in the top ten. The origin of this receptor is a human donor in a cohort sampled during active COVID-19. The material sequenced was peripheral blood.

CDR3 protein: CASSLVWGAGAGTEAFF. The CDR3 nucleotides are TGCGCCAGCAGCTTGGTTTGGGGTGCGGGGGCTGGGACTGAAGCTTTCTTT. J is TRBJ1-1 and V is TRBV5-1; tentatively, D is TRBD1 (6 bases). With 0 bases removed from V and 5 bases from J, the gap between germline ends came to 20 bases. Germline CDR1 SGHRS, CDR2 YFSETQ. The CDR3 is 17 residues long.